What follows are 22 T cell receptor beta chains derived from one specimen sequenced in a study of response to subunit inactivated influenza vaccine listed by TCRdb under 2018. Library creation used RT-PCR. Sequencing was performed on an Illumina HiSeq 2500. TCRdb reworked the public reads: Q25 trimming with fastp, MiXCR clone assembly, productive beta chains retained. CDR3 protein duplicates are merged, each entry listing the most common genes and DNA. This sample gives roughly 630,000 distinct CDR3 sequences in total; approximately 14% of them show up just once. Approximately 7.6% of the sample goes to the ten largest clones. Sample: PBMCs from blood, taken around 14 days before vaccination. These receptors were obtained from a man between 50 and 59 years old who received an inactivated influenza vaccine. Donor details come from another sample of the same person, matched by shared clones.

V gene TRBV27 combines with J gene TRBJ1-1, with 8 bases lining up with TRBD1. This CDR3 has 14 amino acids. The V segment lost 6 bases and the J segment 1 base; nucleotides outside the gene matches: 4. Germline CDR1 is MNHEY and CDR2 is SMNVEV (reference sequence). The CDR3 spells CASRARGRNTEAFF. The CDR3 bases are TGTGCCAGCAGGGCCAGGGGGCGGAACACTGAAGCTTTCTTT.

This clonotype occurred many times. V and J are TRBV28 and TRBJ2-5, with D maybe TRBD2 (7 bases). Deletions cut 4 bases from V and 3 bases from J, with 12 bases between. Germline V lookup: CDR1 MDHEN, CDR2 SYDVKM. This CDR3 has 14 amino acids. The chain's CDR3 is CASSWGGGEETQYF. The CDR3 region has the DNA TGTGCCAGCAGTTGGGGGGGCGGCGAAGAGACCCAGTACTTC.

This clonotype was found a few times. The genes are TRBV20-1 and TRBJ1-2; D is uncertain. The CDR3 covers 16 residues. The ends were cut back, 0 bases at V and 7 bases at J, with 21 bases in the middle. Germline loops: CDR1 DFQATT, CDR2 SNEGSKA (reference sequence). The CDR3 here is CSARDGHRGLEGGYTF. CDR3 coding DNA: TGCAGTGCTAGAGATGGGCATCGCGGGTTGGAGGGTGGCTACACCTTC.

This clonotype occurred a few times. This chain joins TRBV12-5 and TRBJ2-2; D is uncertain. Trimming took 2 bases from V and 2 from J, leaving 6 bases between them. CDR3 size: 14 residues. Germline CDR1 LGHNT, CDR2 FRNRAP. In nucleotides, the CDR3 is TGTGCTAGTGGTTTGTTTCCTAACACCGGGGAGCTGTTTTTT. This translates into CASGLFPNTGELFF.

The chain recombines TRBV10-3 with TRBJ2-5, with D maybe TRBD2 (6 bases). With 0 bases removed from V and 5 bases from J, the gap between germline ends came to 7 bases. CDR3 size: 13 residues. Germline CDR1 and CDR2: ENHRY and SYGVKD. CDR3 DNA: TGTGCCATCAGTGAGTCCGCGGGGGAGACCCAGTACTTC. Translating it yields CAISESAGETQYF.

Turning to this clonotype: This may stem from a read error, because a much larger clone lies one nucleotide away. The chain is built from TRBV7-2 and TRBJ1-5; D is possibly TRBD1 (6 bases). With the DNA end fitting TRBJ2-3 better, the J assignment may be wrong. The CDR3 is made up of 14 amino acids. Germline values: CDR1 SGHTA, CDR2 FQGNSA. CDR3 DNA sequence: TGTGCCAGCAGCTTAGACAGGGTGGGCCAGCCCCAGTATTTT. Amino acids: CASSLDRVGQPQYF.

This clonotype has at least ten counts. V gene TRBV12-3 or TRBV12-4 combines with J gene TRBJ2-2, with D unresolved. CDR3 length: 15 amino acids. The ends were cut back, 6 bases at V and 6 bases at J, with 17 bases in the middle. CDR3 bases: TGTGCCAGCAGCTCCGCGGCCCCGGGTCCCGGGGAGCTGTTTTTT. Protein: CASSSAAPGPGELFF.

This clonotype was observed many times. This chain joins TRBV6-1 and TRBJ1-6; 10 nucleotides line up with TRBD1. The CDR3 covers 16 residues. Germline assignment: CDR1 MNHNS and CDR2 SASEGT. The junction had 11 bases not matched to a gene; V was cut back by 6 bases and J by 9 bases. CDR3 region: CASSRPLGTGVSPLHF. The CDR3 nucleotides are TGTGCCAGCAGCCGACCTCTCGGGACAGGGGTTTCACCCCTCCACTTT.

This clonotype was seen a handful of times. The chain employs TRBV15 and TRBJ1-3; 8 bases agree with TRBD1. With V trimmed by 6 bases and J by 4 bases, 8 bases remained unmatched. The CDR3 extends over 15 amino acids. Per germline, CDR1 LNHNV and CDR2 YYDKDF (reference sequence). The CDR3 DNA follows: TGTGCCACCAGGACAACAGGGGGTCAAGGAAACACCATATATTTT. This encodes CATRTTGGQGNTIYF.

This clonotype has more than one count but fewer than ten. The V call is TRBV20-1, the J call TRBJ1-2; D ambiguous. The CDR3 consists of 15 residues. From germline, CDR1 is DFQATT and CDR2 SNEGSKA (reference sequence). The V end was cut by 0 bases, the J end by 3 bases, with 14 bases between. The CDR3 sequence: CSARDLRHSDYGYTF. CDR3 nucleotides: TGCAGTGCTAGAGATTTACGACATTCTGACTATGGCTACACCTTC.

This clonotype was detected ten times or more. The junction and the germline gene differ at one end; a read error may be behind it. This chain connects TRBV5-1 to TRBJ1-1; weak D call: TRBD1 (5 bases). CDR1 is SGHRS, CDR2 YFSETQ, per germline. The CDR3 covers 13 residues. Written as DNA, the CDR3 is TGTGCCAGCAGCTGGCAGGGAAACACTGAAGCTTTCTTT. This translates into CASSWQGNTEAFF.

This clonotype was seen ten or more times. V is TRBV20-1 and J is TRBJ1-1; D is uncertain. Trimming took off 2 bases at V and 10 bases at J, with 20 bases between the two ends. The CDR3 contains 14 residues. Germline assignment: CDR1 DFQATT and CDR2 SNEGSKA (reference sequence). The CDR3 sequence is CSARPLDPALGAFF. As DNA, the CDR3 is TGCAGTGCTAGACCTTTGGACCCGGCACTTGGAGCTTTCTTT.

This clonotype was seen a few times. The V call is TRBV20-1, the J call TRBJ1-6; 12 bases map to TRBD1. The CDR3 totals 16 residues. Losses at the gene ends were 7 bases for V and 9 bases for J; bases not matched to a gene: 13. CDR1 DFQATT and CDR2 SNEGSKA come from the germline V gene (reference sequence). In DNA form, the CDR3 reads TGCAGTGTGGCCGGGACAGGGGGCGTCGGATCTTCACCCCTCCACTTT. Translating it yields CSVAGTGGVGSSPLHF.

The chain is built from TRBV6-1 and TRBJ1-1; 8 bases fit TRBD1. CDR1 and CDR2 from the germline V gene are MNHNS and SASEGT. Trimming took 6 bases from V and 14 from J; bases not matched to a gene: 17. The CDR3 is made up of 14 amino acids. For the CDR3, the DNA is TGTGCCAGCAGAACCTATACTAAGGACAGGGAGGTATTCTTT. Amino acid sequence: CASRTYTKDREVFF.

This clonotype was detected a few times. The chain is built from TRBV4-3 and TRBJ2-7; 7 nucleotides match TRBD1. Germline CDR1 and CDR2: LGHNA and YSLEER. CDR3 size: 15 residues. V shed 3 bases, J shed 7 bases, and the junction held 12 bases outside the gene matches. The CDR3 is CASSQEPYRGGEQYF. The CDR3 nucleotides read TGCGCCAGCAGCCAGGAGCCTTACAGGGGCGGGGAGCAGTACTTC.

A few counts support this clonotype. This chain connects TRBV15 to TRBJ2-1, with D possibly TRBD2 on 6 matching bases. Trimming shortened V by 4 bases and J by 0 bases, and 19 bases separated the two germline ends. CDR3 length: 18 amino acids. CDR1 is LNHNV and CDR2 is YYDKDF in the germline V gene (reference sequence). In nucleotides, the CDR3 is TGTGCCACCAGCACCCTTCGGGGCCGGGACTTCTCCTACAATGAGCAGTTCTTC. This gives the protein CATSTLRGRDFSYNEQFF.

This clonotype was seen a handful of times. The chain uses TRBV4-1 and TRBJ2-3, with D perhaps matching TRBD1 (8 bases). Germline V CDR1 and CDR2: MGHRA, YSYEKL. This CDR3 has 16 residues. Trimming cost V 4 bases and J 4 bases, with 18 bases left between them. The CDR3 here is CASSPQTSRGPDTQYF. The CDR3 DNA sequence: TGCGCCAGCAGCCCCCAGACTAGCAGGGGGCCAGATACGCAGTATTTT.

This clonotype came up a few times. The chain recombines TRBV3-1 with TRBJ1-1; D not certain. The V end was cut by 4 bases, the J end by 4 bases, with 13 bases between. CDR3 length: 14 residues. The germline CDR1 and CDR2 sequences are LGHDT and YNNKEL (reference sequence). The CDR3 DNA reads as TGTGCCAGCAGCCCCTCTTGGTTGGGCACTGAAGCTTTCTTT. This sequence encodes CASSPSWLGTEAFF.

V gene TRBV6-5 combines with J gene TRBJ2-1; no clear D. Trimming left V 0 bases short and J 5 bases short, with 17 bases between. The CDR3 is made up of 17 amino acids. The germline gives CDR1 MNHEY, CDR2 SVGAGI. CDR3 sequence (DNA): TGTGCCAGCAGTTACTCGGTGTTAAGTCGTAGTAACAATGAGCAGTTCTTC. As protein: CASSYSVLSRSNNEQFF.

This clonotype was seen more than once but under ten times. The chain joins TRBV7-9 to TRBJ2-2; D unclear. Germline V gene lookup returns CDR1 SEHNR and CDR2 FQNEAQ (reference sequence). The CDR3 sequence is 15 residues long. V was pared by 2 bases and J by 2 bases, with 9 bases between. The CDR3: CASSLMYVNTGELFF. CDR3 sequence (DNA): TGTGCCAGCAGCTTAATGTATGTTAACACCGGGGAGCTGTTTTTT.

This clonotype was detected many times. In nucleotides, the CDR3 is TGTGCCAGCAGCCCACCTTCACAGGGCGTGAACACTGAAGCTTTCTTT. Protein: CASSPPSQGVNTEAFF. The V call is TRBV12-3 or TRBV12-4, the J call TRBJ1-1, with D possibly matching TRBD1 (6 bases). The CDR3 is 16 residues long. Deletions cut 6 bases from V and 0 bases from J, with 17 bases between.

The CDR3 DNA follows: TGCGCCAGCAGCCAAGTTGCCGGGGGAGCTGGAAATGAGCAGTTCTTC. This codes for CASSQVAGGAGNEQFF. The chain employs TRBV4-3 and TRBJ2-1, with D tentatively TRBD2 (6 bases). In germline, CDR1 is LGHNA, CDR2 YSLEER. The length of the CDR3 is 16 residues. V lost 1 base and J 7 bases, leaving 17 bases between the germline ends.